This TCR beta chain was sequenced for a study of T-cell memory formation after mild COVID-19 (dated by TCRdb to the early 2020s). As for the study more broadly: TCR sequence clusters from the two donors were found to be largely donor specific. In a couple of donors, T-cell clones that expanded and contracted after mild COVID-19 were followed by sequencing TCRalpha and TCRbeta repertoires longitudinally. Two young, previously healthy adult volunteers, one female and one male, were included in the cohort. General conclusions and limits of the study: Clones contracting from day 15 to 85 had balanced CD4/CD8 phenotypes, while a second wave expanding from day 15 to 37 was biased towards CD4+. Contracting CD4+ clones were located mainly in the CM and EM memory subsets, whereas CD8+ clones were found to be enriched in EMRA. Some responding clones were found in pre-infection memory, which suggests that pre-existing cross-reactive memory T cells took part in the SARS-CoV-2 response. The second-wave clones that peaked on day 37 were not confirmed to be SARS-CoV-2 specific. Only two mild cases were covered by the study, and larger cohorts that include severe cases with pre-infection samples were considered necessary.

Ficoll-Paque density gradient centrifugation was used to isolate PBMCs. Concerning this clonotype itself: Its antigen has not been determined. Base qualities are missing; no much larger clone stands one base away.

V and J lose 4 bases and 1 base, and a span of 19 bases separates them. The germline V gene encodes CDR1 MGHRA and CDR2 YSYEKL. The CDR3 runs 17 amino acids, cysteine and phenylalanine included. Kept here is only the CDR3 DNA, which spans 51 bases and is read in frame from base 1. Sequencing was performed on an Illumina NovaSeq 6000. TCRalpha and TCRbeta cDNA libraries were built by 5'RACE with constant-segment primers, adding sample barcodes and unique molecular identifiers. Trizol reagent was used to extract RNA from every sample. Amplification of the libraries took two PCR steps, and the second step added a second sample barcode plus Illumina TruSeq adapters. Sequencing of libraries was performed on an Illumina NovaSeq with 2 x 150 bp paired-end reads. Concerning the study's data processing: With migec v1.2.7, reads were demultiplexed and then collapsed into UMI-guided consensus sequences. With mixcr v2.1.11, UMI consensuses were aligned to TRA and TRB V and J templates and assembled into clonotypes. A clonotype was counted as expanded or contracted only when both edgeR and NoisET called the clonotype significant, with the noise models trained on biological replicates. For edgeR calls, a false discovery rate-adjusted p below 0.01 and a log2 fold-change threshold of 1 were applied. As an exploratory analysis of dynamics, max-normalized trajectories of the 1000 most abundant clonotypes were examined by PCA with hierarchical clustering. Separately sequenced CD4+ and CD8+ repertoires were used to assign the CD4 or CD8 phenotype of responding clones. Using fastp trimming at Q25 and MiXCR clonotype assembly, TCRdb reanalyzed the public sequencing data and kept in-frame beta chains. When rows share a CDR3 protein, they turn into one entry using the most common DNA and genes. TCRdb's processing, not the authors' own work, is the source of the V and J calls. A total of approximately 390,000 distinct CDR3 sequences appear in this sample, 15% to 20% of them only once. The ten largest clones capture roughly a fifth of the sample.

The rearranged chain carries TRBV4-1 and TRBJ1-1; no D gene call is confident. The source is a man between 18 and 35 years old who had mild COVID-19 (a few samples of this study predate the infection). The sample titles of this study are shuffled in the database, so cell type and time point are left out; the donor was told from shared clones. The sequencing input was PBMCs or a T cell subset sorted from them (not recorded which). The encoded CDR3 is CASSPDRGKLSNTEAFF. The nucleotide sequence is TGCGCCAGCAGCCCCGACCGAGGGAAGCTTTCGAACACTGAAGCTTTCTTT.